This entry describes one TCR beta chain. The antigen remains unidentified. Germline CDR1 SGHVS, CDR2 FNYEAQ. V dropped 1 base and J dropped 0; count of bases not matched to a gene: 6. The CDR3 has 17 amino acids. This entry is derived from a study of CD8 T cells in ankylosing spondylitis. In making TCR beta libraries, quantitative 5'-RACE with molecular barcodes was used. TCRdb re-analysed the 5' RACE reads in MiXCR, keeping a single row per CDR3 protein. The data contain around 91,000 distinct CDR3 sequences, around 8.5% of them seen just once; the ten biggest clones take up 30% to 35%. Findings of the study overall: Reportedly, matched ankylosing spondylitis synovial fluid was significantly enriched for disease-linked clones. For ankylosing spondylitis blood, a TCR beta motif of under ten highly homologous variants appeared characteristic. The disease-linked clones had a CD8+ phenotype and low blood frequencies. Reactive arthritis synovial fluid and blood were previously reported to contain some motif variants.

The origin of this receptor is a male donor with ankylosing spondylitis. Sequenced: blood, either unsorted or a sorted T cell fraction (not recorded which). The genes are TRBV7-6 and TRBJ2-7, with 10 positions matching TRBD1. CDR3 in DNA: TGTGCCAGCAGCTTAGTGTCTCGGGACAGGGGCTCCTACGAGCAGTACTTC. Translation: CASSLVSRDRGSYEQYF.